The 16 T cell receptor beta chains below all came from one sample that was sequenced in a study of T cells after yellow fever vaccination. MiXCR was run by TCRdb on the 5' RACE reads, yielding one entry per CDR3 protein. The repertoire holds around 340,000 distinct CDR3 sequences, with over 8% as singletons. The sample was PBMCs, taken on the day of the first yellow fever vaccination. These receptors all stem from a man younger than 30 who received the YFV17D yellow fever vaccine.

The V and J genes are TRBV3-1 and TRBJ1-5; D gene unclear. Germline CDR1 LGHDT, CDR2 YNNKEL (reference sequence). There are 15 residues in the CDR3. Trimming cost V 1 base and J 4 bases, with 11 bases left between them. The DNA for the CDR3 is TGTGCCAGCAGCCAAGCCCCCCAGATTAATCAGCCCCAGCATTTT. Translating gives CASSQAPQINQPQHF.

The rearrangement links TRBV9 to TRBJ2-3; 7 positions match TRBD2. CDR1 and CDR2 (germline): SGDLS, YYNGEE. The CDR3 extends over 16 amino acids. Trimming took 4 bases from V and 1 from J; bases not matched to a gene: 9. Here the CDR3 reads CASSPPGAGGTDTQYF. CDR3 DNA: TGTGCCAGCAGCCCGCCGGGCGCGGGGGGCACAGATACGCAGTATTTT. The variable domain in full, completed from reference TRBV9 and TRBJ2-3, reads DSGVTQTPKHLITATGQRVTLRCSPRSGDLSVYWYQQSLDQGLQFLIQYYNGEERAKGNILERFSAQQFPDLHSELNLSSLELGDSALYFCASSPPGAGGTDTQYFGPGTRLTVL.

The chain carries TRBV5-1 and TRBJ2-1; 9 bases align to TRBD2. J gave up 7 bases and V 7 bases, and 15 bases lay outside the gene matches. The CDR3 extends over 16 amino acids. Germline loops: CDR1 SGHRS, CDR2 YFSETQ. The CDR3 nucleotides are TGCGCCAGCCGGAGTTTCCCGGGACTAGCAGTGAATGAGCAGTTCTTC. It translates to CASRSFPGLAVNEQFF.

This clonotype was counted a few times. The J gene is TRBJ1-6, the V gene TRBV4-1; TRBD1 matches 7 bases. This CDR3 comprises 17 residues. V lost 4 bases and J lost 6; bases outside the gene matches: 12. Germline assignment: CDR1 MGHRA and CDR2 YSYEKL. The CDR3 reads CASSPGSGQKFNSPLHF. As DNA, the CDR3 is TGCGCCAGCAGCCCGGGGTCGGGACAGAAATTTAATTCACCCCTCCACTTT.

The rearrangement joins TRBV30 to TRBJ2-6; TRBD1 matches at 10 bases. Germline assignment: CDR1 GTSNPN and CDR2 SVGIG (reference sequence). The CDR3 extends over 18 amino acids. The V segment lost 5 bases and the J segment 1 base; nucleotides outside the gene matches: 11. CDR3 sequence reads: CAWARDRGPSSGANVLTF. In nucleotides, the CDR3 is TGTGCCTGGGCCAGGGACAGGGGACCTTCATCTGGGGCCAACGTCCTGACTTTC.

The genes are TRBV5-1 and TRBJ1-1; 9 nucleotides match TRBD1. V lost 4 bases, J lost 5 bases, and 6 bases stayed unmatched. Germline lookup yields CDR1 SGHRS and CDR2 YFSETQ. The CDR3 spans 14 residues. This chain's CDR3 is CASSVRTGETEAFF. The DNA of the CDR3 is TGCGCCAGCAGCGTACGGACAGGGGAGACTGAAGCTTTCTTT. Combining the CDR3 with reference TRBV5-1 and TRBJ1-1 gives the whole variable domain KAGVTQTPRYLIKTRGQQVTLSCSPISGHRSVSWYQQTPGQGLQFLFEYFSETQRNKGNFPGRFSGRQFSNSRSEMNVSTLELGDSALYLCASSVRTGETEAFFGQGTRLTVV.

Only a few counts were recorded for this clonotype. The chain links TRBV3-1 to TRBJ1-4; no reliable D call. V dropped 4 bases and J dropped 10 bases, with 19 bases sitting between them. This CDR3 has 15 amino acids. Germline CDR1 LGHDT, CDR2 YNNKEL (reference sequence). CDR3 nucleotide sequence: TGTGCCAGCAGCCGGTTCTCGACCCAAGGAGGAAAACTGTTTTTT. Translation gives CASSRFSTQGGKLFF. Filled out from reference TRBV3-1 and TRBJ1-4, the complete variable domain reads DTAVSQTPKYLVTQMGNDKSIKCEQNLGHDTMYWYKQDSKKFLKIMFSYNNKELIINETVPNRFSPKSPDKAHLNLHINSLELGDSAVYFCASSRFSTQGGKLFFGSGTQLSVL.

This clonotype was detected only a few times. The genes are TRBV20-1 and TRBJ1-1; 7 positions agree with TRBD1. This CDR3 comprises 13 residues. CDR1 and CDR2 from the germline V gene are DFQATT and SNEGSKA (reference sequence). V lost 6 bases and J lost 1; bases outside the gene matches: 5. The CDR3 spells CSARGQPNTEAFF. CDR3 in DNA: TGCAGTGCGCGGGGACAGCCGAACACTGAAGCTTTCTTT.

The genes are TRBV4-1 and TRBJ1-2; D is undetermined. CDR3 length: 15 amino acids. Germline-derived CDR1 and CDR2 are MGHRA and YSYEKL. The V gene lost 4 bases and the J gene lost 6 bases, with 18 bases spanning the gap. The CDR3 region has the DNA TGCGCCAGCAGCCGATACCCCGGAGAAGGCGATGGCTACACCTTC. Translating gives CASSRYPGEGDGYTF.

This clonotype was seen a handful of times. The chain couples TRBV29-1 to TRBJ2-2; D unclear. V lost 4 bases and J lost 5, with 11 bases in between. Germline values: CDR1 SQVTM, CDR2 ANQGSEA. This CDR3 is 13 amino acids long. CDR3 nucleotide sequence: TGCAGCGTTGGGGAATGGGGTACCGGGGAGCTGTTTTTT. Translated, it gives CSVGEWGTGELFF.

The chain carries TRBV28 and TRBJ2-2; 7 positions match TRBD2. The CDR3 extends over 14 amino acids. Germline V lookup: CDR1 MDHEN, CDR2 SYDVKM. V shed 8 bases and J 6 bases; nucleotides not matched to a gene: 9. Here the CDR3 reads CASFATGGAGELFF. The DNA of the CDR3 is TGTGCCAGCTTTGCTACGGGGGGAGCCGGGGAGCTGTTTTTT.

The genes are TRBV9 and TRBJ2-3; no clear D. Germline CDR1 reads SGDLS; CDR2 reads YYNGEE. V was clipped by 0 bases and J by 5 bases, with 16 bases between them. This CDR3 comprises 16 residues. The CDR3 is CASSVDVGGSGDTQYF. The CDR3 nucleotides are TGTGCCAGCAGCGTAGACGTGGGTGGATCCGGAGATACGCAGTATTTT. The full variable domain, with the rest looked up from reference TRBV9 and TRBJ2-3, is DSGVTQTPKHLITATGQRVTLRCSPRSGDLSVYWYQQSLDQGLQFLIQYYNGEERAKGNILERFSAQQFPDLHSELNLSSLELGDSALYFCASSVDVGGSGDTQYFGPGTRLTVL.

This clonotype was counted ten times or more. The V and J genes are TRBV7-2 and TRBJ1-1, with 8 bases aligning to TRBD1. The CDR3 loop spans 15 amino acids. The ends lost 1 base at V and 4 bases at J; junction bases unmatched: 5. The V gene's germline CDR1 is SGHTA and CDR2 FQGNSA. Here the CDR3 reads CASSLGQGQITEAFF. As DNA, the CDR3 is TGTGCCAGCAGCTTAGGACAGGGGCAGATCACTGAAGCTTTCTTT.

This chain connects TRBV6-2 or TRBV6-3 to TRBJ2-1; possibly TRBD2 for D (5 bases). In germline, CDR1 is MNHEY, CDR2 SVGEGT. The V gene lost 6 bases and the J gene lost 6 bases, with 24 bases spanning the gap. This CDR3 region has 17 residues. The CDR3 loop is CASRTKGLTGPGNEQFF. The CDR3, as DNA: TGTGCCAGCAGGACTAAAGGGCTTACCGGTCCGGGCAATGAGCAGTTCTTC.

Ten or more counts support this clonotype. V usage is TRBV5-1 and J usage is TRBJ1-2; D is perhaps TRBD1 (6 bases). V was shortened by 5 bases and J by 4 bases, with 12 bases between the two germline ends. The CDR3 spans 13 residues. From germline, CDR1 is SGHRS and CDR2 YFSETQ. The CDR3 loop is CASRAGDLYGYTF. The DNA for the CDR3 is TGCGCCAGCAGGGCAGGGGATCTCTATGGCTACACCTTC. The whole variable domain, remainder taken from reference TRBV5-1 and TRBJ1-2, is KAGVTQTPRYLIKTRGQQVTLSCSPISGHRSVSWYQQTPGQGLQFLFEYFSETQRNKGNFPGRFSGRQFSNSRSEMNVSTLELGDSALYLCASRAGDLYGYTFGSGTRLTVV.

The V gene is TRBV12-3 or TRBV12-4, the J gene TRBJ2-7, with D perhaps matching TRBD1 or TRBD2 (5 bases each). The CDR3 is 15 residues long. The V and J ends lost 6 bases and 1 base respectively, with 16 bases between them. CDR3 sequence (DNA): TGTGCCAGCAGCCGGAGACGGGACCCTTCCTACGAGCAGTACTTC. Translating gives CASSRRRDPSYEQYF.